Each of the 19 T cell receptor beta chains below was sequenced from the same sample in a study of cytomegalovirus exposure and HLA in healthy donors. With 60 Vbeta and 13 Jbeta primers, the PCR was carried out. Libraries were prepared by immunoSEQ multiplex PCR; TCRdb keeps only in-frame clonotypes and omits some of them. The table lists 150,000 to 200,000 clones, over 75% of them singletons. Material: PBMCs. Receptor source: a woman aged 45-59 years in good health and CMV-seronegative.

The chain joins TRBV11-2 to TRBJ2-7; 9 nucleotides match TRBD1. The CDR3 is 16 residues long. Germline assignment: CDR1 SGHAT and CDR2 FQNNGV. Losses at the gene ends were 6 bases for V and 3 bases for J; bases not matched to a gene: 12. CDR3 in amino acids: CASSPIPGQGSYEQYF. The CDR3 region has the DNA TGTGCCAGCAGTCCAATACCGGGACAGGGAAGCTACGAGCAGTACTTC.

V gene TRBV6-1 combines with J gene TRBJ2-7, with no clear D. The CDR3 is 12 residues long. The V end was cut by 7 bases, the J end by 2 bases, with 9 bases between. Germline V gives CDR1 MNHNS, CDR2 SASEGT. In DNA form, the CDR3 reads TGTGCCAGCACAACAACCCCCTACGAGCAGTACTTC. Its translation: CASTTTPYEQYF.

V is TRBV28 and J is TRBJ2-5; TRBD1 is a possible D gene (6 bases). V gave up 6 bases and J gave up 5 bases, with 19 bases separating them. The germline V gene has CDR1 MDHEN and CDR2 SYDVKM. The CDR3 consists of 15 residues. DNA for the CDR3: TGTGCCAGCAGATCTGCTCGGCTAGGGGGTGAGACCCAGTACTTC. Its translation: CASRSARLGGETQYF.

This chain's CDR3 is CASSLGRGGLGSPLHF. Written as DNA, the CDR3 is TGTGCCAGCAGCTTAGGGAGGGGCGGGCTTGGTTCACCCCTCCACTTT. The genes are TRBV11-2 and TRBJ1-6; perhaps TRBD1 as D (5 bases). The length of the CDR3 is 16 residues. Trimming removed 1 base from V and 9 bases from J, with 16 bases in between. Germline loops: CDR1 SGHAT, CDR2 FQNNGV. The entire variable domain, with the rest obtained from reference TRBV11-2 and TRBJ1-6, is as follows: EAGVAQSPRYKIIEKRQSVAFWCNPISGHATLYWYQQILGQGPKLLIQFQNNGVVDDSQLPKDRFSAERLKGVDSTLKIQPAKLEDSAVYLCASSLGRGGLGSPLHFGNGTRLTVT.

The V gene is TRBV15, the J gene TRBJ1-1, with D possibly matching TRBD1 (5 bases). The V end lost 8 bases, the J end lost 0 bases, and 7 bases lay between the germline ends. CDR3 length: 12 amino acids. Germline lookup yields CDR1 LNHNV and CDR2 YYDKDF (reference sequence). CDR3 residues: CATGTLNTEAFF. CDR3 coding DNA: TGTGCCACCGGGACTCTGAACACTGAAGCTTTCTTT.

This chain links TRBV9 with TRBJ2-1; D may be TRBD2 (6 bases). Per the germline V gene, CDR1 is SGDLS and CDR2 is YYNGEE. This CDR3 is 16 amino acids long. V was clipped by 0 bases and J by 3 bases, with 13 bases between them. The CDR3 spells CASSVGGGMGYNEQFF. CDR3 bases: TGTGCCAGCAGCGTAGGAGGCGGGATGGGCTACAATGAGCAGTTCTTC.

CDR3 nucleotides: TGTGCCAGCACCTCCGACACCGGGGAGCTGTTTTTT. This encodes CASTSDTGELFF. The chain employs TRBV2 and TRBJ2-2, with no clear D. V shed 7 bases and J shed 3 bases, with 6 bases lying between them. The CDR3 is 12 residues long. From germline, CDR1 is SNHLY and CDR2 FYNNEI.

The chain is built from TRBV30 and TRBJ2-7, with D maybe TRBD2 (7 bases). Germline V CDR1 and CDR2: GTSNPN, SVGIG (reference sequence). There are 13 residues in the CDR3. Trimming removed 3 bases from V and 3 bases from J, with 12 bases in between. CDR3 sequence reads: CAWRRGAVYEQYF. The CDR3 DNA reads as TGTGCCTGGAGACGGGGGGCGGTCTACGAGCAGTACTTC.

The chain links TRBV28 to TRBJ2-3; D ambiguous. The germline CDR1 and CDR2 sequences are MDHEN and SYDVKM. Trimming stripped 4 bases from V and 10 bases from J, with 6 bases between. The CDR3 sequence is 10 residues long. The CDR3 bases are TGTGCCAGCAGTTCTCGTGCGCAGTATTTT. Protein sequence: CASSSRAQYF.

The chain uses TRBV30 and TRBJ1-1, with D unresolved. Trimming stripped 2 bases from V and 1 base from J, with 17 bases between. CDR3 length equals 16 residues. Germline V gene lookup returns CDR1 GTSNPN and CDR2 SVGIG (reference sequence). CDR3 sequence: CAWSRPGGRANTEAFF. The CDR3 coding sequence is TGTGCCTGGAGTCGACCGGGAGGCCGGGCGAACACTGAAGCTTTCTTT.

The V and J genes are TRBV7-2 and TRBJ1-1; D perhaps matches TRBD1 (6 bases). The CDR3 is 14 residues long. Germline V CDR1 and CDR2: SGHTA, FQGNSA. Trimming took off 4 bases at V and 0 bases at J, with 9 bases between the two ends. The CDR3 nucleotides read TGTGCCAGCAGCTCGGACAGTCTGAACACTGAAGCTTTCTTT. Translated, it gives CASSSDSLNTEAFF.

The V call is TRBV2, the J call TRBJ1-2, with a tentative D call TRBD1 (5 bases). The CDR3 covers 13 residues. V lost 3 bases to trimming and J lost 8 bases, with 13 bases between them. Germline-derived CDR1 and CDR2 are SNHLY and FYNNEI. The CDR3 spells CASSDYRSGGYTF. DNA of the CDR3: TGTGCCAGCAGTGATTACAGGAGTGGAGGCTACACCTTC.

This clone was counted between two and nine times. The chain links TRBV6-6 to TRBJ1-5; no firm D call. The CDR3 sequence is 13 residues long. The V gene lost 7 bases and the J gene lost 6 bases, with 13 bases spanning the gap. Per the germline V gene, CDR1 is MNHNY and CDR2 is SVGAGI (reference sequence). CDR3 sequence (DNA): TGTGCCAGCACTCCAGGTGAGACTCAGCCCCAGCATTTT. It specifies CASTPGETQPQHF.

This clone was counted a single time. This rearrangement joins TRBV12-1 to TRBJ2-1; the DNA was not used to check the table's D call, TRBD2. TRBV12-1 is a pseudogene locus. The CDR3 extends over 14 amino acids. The chain's CDR3 is CASSSAREGAKQFF. Here the CDR3 DNA reads TGTGCCAGCAGCTCCGCCCGGGAGGGCGCGAAGCAGTTCTTC.

The chain carries TRBV2 and TRBJ1-1; no definite D call. This CDR3 region has 13 residues. The V end lost 7 bases, the J end lost 4 bases, and 13 bases lay between the germline ends. Per germline, CDR1 SNHLY and CDR2 FYNNEI. The CDR3, as DNA: TGTGCCAGCAACGGGGAGGGTGGCACTGAAGCTTTCTTT. Translation: CASNGEGGTEAFF.

The chain couples TRBV5-1 to TRBJ2-7; a weak D match, TRBD1 (6 bases). Germline V CDR1 and CDR2: SGHRS, YFSETQ. V was cut by 3 bases and J by 6 bases, with 10 bases left in between. The CDR3 loop spans 12 amino acids. The CDR3 protein is CASSWQGSEQYF. As DNA, the CDR3 is TGCGCCAGCAGCTGGCAGGGGAGCGAGCAGTACTTC.

This chain joins TRBV19 and TRBJ1-1; no definite D call. Trimming took off 0 bases at V and 3 bases at J, with 8 bases between the two ends. The CDR3 has 14 residues. Germline V gene lookup returns CDR1 LNHDA and CDR2 SQIVND (reference sequence). Here the CDR3 DNA reads TGTGCCAGTAGTATAGATGTGGGCTACACTGAAGCTTTCTTT. Encoded protein: CASSIDVGYTEAFF.

The chain employs TRBV2 and TRBJ2-5; maybe TRBD2 (6 bases). This CDR3 has 16 amino acids. V lost 5 bases and J 4 bases, leaving 20 bases between the germline ends. The V gene's germline CDR1 is SNHLY and CDR2 FYNNEI. CDR3 sequence (DNA): TGTGCCAGCAGTCTGGAGGGCAGGCGGGGTATAGAGACCCAGTACTTC. Translation gives CASSLEGRRGIETQYF. The full variable domain, in which reference TRBV2 and TRBJ2-5 provide the parts outside the CDR3, is EPEVTQTPSHQVTQMGQEVILRCVPISNHLYFYWYRQILGQKVEFLVSFYNNEISEKSEIFDDQFSVERPDGSNFTLKIRSTKLEDSAMYFCASSLEGRRGIETQYFGPGTRLLVL.

The CDR3 here is CASSPDGVSTGELFF. The CDR3 DNA follows: TGTGCCAGTAGTCCCGACGGGGTTTCGACCGGGGAGCTGTTTTTT. This sequence joins TRBV19 and TRBJ2-2, with D possibly being TRBD2 (5 bases). Germline V gene lookup returns CDR1 LNHDA and CDR2 SQIVND (reference sequence). V lost 5 bases and J 5 bases, leaving 15 bases between the germline ends. This CDR3 is built from 15 residues.